This passage covers 29 T cell receptor beta chains from one sample sequenced in a study of human T cells and chemical hapten exposure. The time point is: patch test 3, about 24 weeks after DPC sensitization. The treatment denotes: therapeutic diphenylcyclopropenone sensitization with weekly scalp DPC. A single record per CDR3 protein comes from TCRdb applying MiXCR to the RACE reads. Of more than 150,000 distinct CDR3 sequences listed, approximately 24% were seen once; the top ten hold under 2.5%. Sequencing was performed on whole blood, taken in connection with sensitization to the hapten diphenylcyclopropenone (DPC). The receptors were gathered from a woman in her thirties or forties with alopecia areata. Some clones in this sample may be carry-over from other donors' samples.

This clonotype turned up a few times. The chain joins TRBV11-2 to TRBJ2-3, with D perhaps being TRBD1 or TRBD2 (5 bases each). The CDR3 contains 14 residues. Per the germline V gene, CDR1 is SGHAT and CDR2 is FQNNGV. Trimming pared 4 bases from V and 2 bases from J, leaving 10 bases between. CDR3 sequence: CASSWDHFTDTQYF. CDR3 sequence (DNA): TGTGCCAGCAGCTGGGACCACTTCACAGATACGCAGTATTTT.

Here the CDR3 DNA reads TGTGCCAGCAGCCAACCAGCGGGAGGCGGTGAGACCCAGTACTTC. Amino acids: CASSQPAGGGETQYF. V and J are TRBV3-1 and TRBJ2-5, with TRBD2 matching 9 bases. The CDR3 runs 15 residues. J gave up 5 bases and V 2 bases, and 6 bases lay outside the gene matches. Germline V gene lookup returns CDR1 LGHDT and CDR2 YNNKEL (reference sequence).

This chain uses TRBV6-1 with TRBJ2-5; no clear D gene. CDR1 and CDR2 from the germline V gene are MNHNS and SASEGT. V shed 6 bases and J shed 2 bases, with 19 bases lying between them. CDR3 length: 16 amino acids. In nucleotides, the CDR3 is TGTGCCAGCAGGAACCTCCTGGCGCACCCGCAAGAGACCCAGTACTTC. This translates into CASRNLLAHPQETQYF.

This clonotype was observed a few times. This CDR3 is CSVGQPGSYGYTF. CDR3 coding DNA: TGCAGCGTAGGACAGCCAGGTAGCTATGGCTACACCTTC. The rearrangement links TRBV29-1 to TRBJ1-2, with D possibly matching TRBD1 (6 bases). Germline V gene sequence: CDR1 SQVTM, CDR2 ANQGSEA. This CDR3 is 13 amino acids long. Trimming took off 6 bases at V and 4 bases at J, with 15 bases between the two ends.

The chain links TRBV27 to TRBJ2-6, with 7 bases lining up with TRBD1. Germline-derived CDR1 and CDR2 are MNHEY and SMNVEV (reference sequence). V lost 5 bases, J lost 2 bases, and 9 bases stayed unmatched. This CDR3 spans 17 amino acids. In DNA, the CDR3 is TGTGCCAGCAGTCCGGACAGGTTGACGGCTGGGGCCAACGTCCTGACTTTC. This encodes CASSPDRLTAGANVLTF.

This clonotype occurred a few times. V gene TRBV29-1 combines with J gene TRBJ1-1; no definite D call. V shed 6 bases and J shed 5 bases, with 7 bases lying between them. The CDR3 has 10 residues. The germline V gene has CDR1 SQVTM and CDR2 ANQGSEA. This CDR3 reads CSVGGTEAFF. The CDR3, as DNA: TGCAGCGTCGGAGGGACTGAAGCTTTCTTT.

This clonotype was counted many times. The chain combines TRBV6-2 or TRBV6-3 with TRBJ2-1; 7 positions agree with TRBD1. Trimming at V came to 4 bases and at J to 4 bases, leaving 13 bases not matched to a gene. The germline V gene encodes CDR1 MNHEY and CDR2 SVGEGT. The CDR3 is 17 residues long. CDR3 DNA sequence: TGTGCCAGCAGTTCGTCCCGGGACAGTAATTCTTACAATGAGCAGTTCTTC. Translated, it gives CASSSSRDSNSYNEQFF.

V usage is TRBV6-6 and J usage is TRBJ2-3; no clear D gene. The length of the CDR3 is 13 residues. In germline, CDR1 is MNHNY, CDR2 SVGAGI (reference sequence). The ends were cut back, 6 bases at V and 4 bases at J, with 11 bases in the middle. The CDR3 DNA sequence: TGTGCCAGCAGCCTCGACTTCCCAGATACGCAGTATTTT. Amino acid sequence: CASSLDFPDTQYF.

The table lists this clonotype with a few counts. The rearrangement uses TRBV6-6 and TRBJ2-7; D tentatively fits TRBD1 or TRBD2 (5 bases each). The germline V gene encodes CDR1 MNHNY and CDR2 SVGAGI (reference sequence). The length of the CDR3 is 17 residues. Between the trimmed V and J ends, which lost 4 bases and 0 bases, there was a span of 19 bases. The CDR3 DNA reads as TGTGCCAGCAGTTCCCCCACTTGGGGGTTAGACTCCTACGAGCAGTACTTC. It is translated as CASSSPTWGLDSYEQYF.

In this sample, this clonotype turned up a few times. The CDR3 nucleotides are TGCGCCAGCAGCGAGGGAGGACAGGGTAGTCAGCCCCAGCATTTT. Protein sequence: CASSEGGQGSQPQHF. The V call is TRBV5-1, the J call TRBJ1-5; 8 positions agree with TRBD1. V lost 4 bases and J lost 6; bases outside the gene matches: 9. Germline loops: CDR1 SGHRS, CDR2 YFSETQ. CDR3 size: 15 residues.

This clonotype was observed a few times. DNA of the CDR3: TGTGCCATCAGTGCCCAAGCTGGGGCCAACGTCCTGACTTTC. The encoded protein is CAISAQAGANVLTF. This chain links TRBV10-3 with TRBJ2-6; D unresolved. Germline V gene lookup returns CDR1 ENHRY and CDR2 SYGVKD. Between the trimmed V and J ends, which lost 4 bases and 2 bases, there was a span of 6 bases. CDR3 size: 14 residues.

The chain combines TRBV6-1 with TRBJ1-2; possibly TRBD1 for D (5 bases). Trimming stripped 5 bases from V and 8 bases from J, with 15 bases between. Per the germline V gene, CDR1 is MNHNS and CDR2 is SASEGT. This CDR3 is built from 13 residues. The CDR3 DNA reads as TGTGCCAGCAGTAAAACGTCGGGGCTCGGCTACACCTTC. Translation: CASSKTSGLGYTF.

The rearrangement uses TRBV20-1 and TRBJ2-1; a possible D gene is TRBD2 (7 bases). The V end lost 3 bases, the J end lost 8 bases, and 17 bases lay between the germline ends. This CDR3 is built from 14 residues. CDR1 and CDR2 (germline): DFQATT, SNEGSKA (reference sequence). The chain's CDR3 is CSASPGAGVDEQFF. In DNA, the CDR3 is TGCAGTGCTAGCCCAGGGGCGGGGGTCGATGAGCAGTTCTTC.

The rearrangement joins TRBV20-1 to TRBJ2-3; D ambiguous. Germline CDR1 reads DFQATT; CDR2 reads SNEGSKA (reference sequence). Between the trimmed V and J ends, which lost 3 bases and 2 bases, there was a span of 6 bases. This CDR3 region has 12 residues. The chain's CDR3 is CSASSFTDTQYF. The DNA of the CDR3 is TGCAGTGCTAGTTCCTTCACAGATACGCAGTATTTT.

The chain employs TRBV4-1 and TRBJ1-3; TRBD1 agrees at 7 bases. The germline V gene has CDR1 MGHRA and CDR2 YSYEKL. This CDR3 has 17 residues. The V gene end was trimmed by 1 base and the J gene end by 1 base; junction bases not matched to a gene: 7. In DNA, the CDR3 is TGCGCCAGCAGCCAAGCTCAGACAGGGACGTCTGGAAACACCATATATTTT. It codes for CASSQAQTGTSGNTIYF.

This clonotype was seen a few times. V is TRBV29-1 and J is TRBJ2-2; 10 nucleotides match TRBD2. J gave up 4 bases and V 6 bases, and 8 bases lay outside the gene matches. The CDR3 is made up of 15 amino acids. Germline CDR1 SQVTM, CDR2 ANQGSEA. The CDR3 region has the DNA TGCAGCGTACCAGGGACTAGCGCTGGCACCGGGGAGCTGTTTTTT. Translation gives CSVPGTSAGTGELFF.

In this sample, this clonotype turned up a few times. This chain joins TRBV6-2 or TRBV6-3 and TRBJ2-5, with a tentative D call TRBD2 (5 bases). CDR1 is MNHEY and CDR2 is SVGEGT in the germline V gene. Trimming took 3 bases from V and 9 from J, leaving 11 bases between them. The CDR3 extends over 12 amino acids. CDR3 region: CASSYSTRAQYF. CDR3 bases: TGTGCCAGCAGTTATTCGACGAGGGCCCAGTACTTC.

The gene calls are TRBV5-1 and TRBJ1-4, with D uncertain. V lost 4 bases to trimming and J lost 5 bases, with 12 bases between them. The V gene's germline CDR1 is SGHRS and CDR2 YFSETQ. This CDR3 has 14 amino acids. This CDR3 reads CASSDGRINEKLFF. CDR3 coding DNA: TGCGCCAGCAGCGACGGACGGATAAATGAAAAACTGTTTTTT. Variable domain in full (rest from reference TRBV5-1 and TRBJ1-4): KAGVTQTPRYLIKTRGQQVTLSCSPISGHRSVSWYQQTPGQGLQFLFEYFSETQRNKGNFPGRFSGRQFSNSRSEMNVSTLELGDSALYLCASSDGRINEKLFFGSGTQLSVL.

This clonotype was detected only a few times. The V call is TRBV19, the J call TRBJ2-1, with 12 bases fitting TRBD2. Unmatched junction bases numbered 7, after V lost 3 bases and J lost 7 bases. Germline values: CDR1 LNHDA, CDR2 SQIVND (reference sequence). This CDR3 contains 16 residues. CDR3 loop: CASSILAGGPGNEQFF. In DNA form, the CDR3 reads TGTGCCAGTAGTATCCTAGCGGGAGGGCCCGGGAATGAGCAGTTCTTC.

This clonotype showed up just a few times. The gene calls are TRBV29-1 and TRBJ2-1; 7 bases line up with TRBD2. V dropped 4 bases and J dropped 2; count of bases not matched to a gene: 8. Germline assignment: CDR1 SQVTM and CDR2 ANQGSEA. The CDR3 runs to 15 residues. DNA for the CDR3: TGCAGCGTTGCGGGTGGCGGGAGCACCTACAATGAGCAGTTCTTC. Its protein product is CSVAGGGSTYNEQFF.

This clonotype has only a few counts. This chain connects TRBV18 to TRBJ2-3; 8 nucleotides line up with TRBD2. In germline, CDR1 is KGHSH, CDR2 LQKENI. Losses at the gene ends were 8 bases for V and 4 bases for J; bases not matched to a gene: 11. The CDR3 runs 15 residues. The CDR3 DNA sequence: TGTGCCAGCCCAGATGCCACCGGGAGGGCAGATACGCAGTATTTT. It specifies CASPDATGRADTQYF.

This clonotype has a handful of counts. The chain uses TRBV11-1 and TRBJ2-5; possible D gene TRBD2, 6 bases. Germline V CDR1 and CDR2: SGHAT, FQDESV (reference sequence). The CDR3 runs 14 residues. With 1 base removed from V and 6 bases from J, the gap between germline ends came to 12 bases. In DNA form, the CDR3 reads TGTGCCAGCAGCTTAGTACACGGGAGACAGACCCAGTACTTC. It yields the protein CASSLVHGRQTQYF.

The genes are TRBV7-9 and TRBJ2-7, with 9 bases that match TRBD1. Trimming took 4 bases from V and 5 from J; bases not matched to a gene: 12. The CDR3 loop spans 16 amino acids. Germline loops: CDR1 SEHNR, CDR2 FQNEAQ (reference sequence). The CDR3 sequence: CASSYPADRGTHEQYF. The CDR3 region has the DNA TGTGCCAGCAGCTATCCGGCCGACAGGGGGACCCACGAGCAGTACTTC.

This chain uses TRBV10-3 with TRBJ2-3, with D unresolved. V lost 10 bases to trimming and J lost 0 bases, with 11 bases between them. The germline CDR1 and CDR2 sequences are ENHRY and SYGVKD. The CDR3 runs to 13 residues. DNA of the CDR3: TGTGCCACGGAGTTGTCTAGCACAGATACGCAGTATTTT. Amino acid sequence: CATELSSTDTQYF.

A few counts support this clonotype. The chain combines TRBV20-1 with TRBJ1-1; the D is unclear. The germline V gene has CDR1 DFQATT and CDR2 SNEGSKA (reference sequence). Trimming removed 7 bases from V and 5 bases from J, with 5 bases in between. There are 9 residues in the CDR3. For the CDR3, the DNA is TGCAGTGGGGAGACTGAAGCTTTCTTT. It is translated as CSGETEAFF.

The V gene is TRBV19, the J gene TRBJ1-5; TRBD1 agrees at 10 bases. The CDR3 has 13 amino acids. Germline CDR1 LNHDA, CDR2 SQIVND (reference sequence). Trimming removed 5 bases from V and 11 bases from J; junction bases left unmatched: 6. The CDR3 is CASSGQGDQAQHF. The CDR3 bases are TGTGCCAGTAGTGGACAGGGGGACCAGGCCCAGCATTTT.

V is TRBV25-1 and J is TRBJ1-2; 7 nucleotides line up with TRBD1. The V and J ends lost 6 bases and 5 bases, in that order; junction bases with no gene match: 6. CDR1 MGHDK and CDR2 SYGVNS come from the germline V gene. The length of the CDR3 is 13 residues. CDR3 sequence (DNA): TGTGCCAGCAGCCCCACAGGGGATTATGGCTACACCTTC. Amino acid sequence: CASSPTGDYGYTF.

The sample holds many counts of this clonotype. This sequence joins TRBV20-1 and TRBJ2-2; D remains ambiguous. V was pared by 3 bases and J by 1 base, with 12 bases between. Germline V gene sequence: CDR1 DFQATT, CDR2 SNEGSKA (reference sequence). This CDR3 has 15 amino acids. CDR3 region: CSARDAQRNTGELFF. As DNA, the CDR3 is TGCAGTGCTAGGGACGCACAGAGGAACACCGGGGAGCTGTTTTTT.

This clonotype occurred a few times. The chain is built from TRBV7-9 and TRBJ2-5; tentative D call: TRBD2 (5 bases). With 10 bases removed from V and 5 bases from J, the gap between germline ends came to 8 bases. Germline-derived CDR1 and CDR2 are SEHNR and FQNEAQ (reference sequence). The length of the CDR3 is 10 residues. This CDR3 is CATTGETQYF. For the CDR3, the DNA is TGTGCCACGACGGGGGAGACCCAGTACTTC. Complete variable domain (other parts from reference TRBV7-9 and TRBJ2-5): DTGVSQNPRHKITKRGQNVTFRCDPISEHNRLYWYRQTLGQGPEFLTYFQNEAQLEKSRLLSDRFSAERPKGSFSTLEIQRTEQGDSAMYLCATTGETQYFGPGTRLLVL.